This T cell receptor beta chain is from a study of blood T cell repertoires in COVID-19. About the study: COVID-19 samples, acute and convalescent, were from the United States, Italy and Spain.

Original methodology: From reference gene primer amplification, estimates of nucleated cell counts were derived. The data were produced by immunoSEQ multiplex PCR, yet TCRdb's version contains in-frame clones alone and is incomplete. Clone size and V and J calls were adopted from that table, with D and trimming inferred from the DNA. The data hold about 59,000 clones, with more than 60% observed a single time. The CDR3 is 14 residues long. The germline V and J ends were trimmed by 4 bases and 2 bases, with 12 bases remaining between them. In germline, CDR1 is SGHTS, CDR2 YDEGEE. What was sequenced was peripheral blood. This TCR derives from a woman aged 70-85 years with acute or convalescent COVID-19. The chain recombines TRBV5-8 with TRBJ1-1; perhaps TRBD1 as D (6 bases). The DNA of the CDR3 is TGTGCCAGCAGCCTAGGACAGAGAAACACTGAAGCTTTCTTT. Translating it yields CASSLGQRNTEAFF.